A single sample is the source of the 30 T cell receptor beta chains below, sequenced in a study of blood T cell repertoires in COVID-19. Data came from immunoSEQ multiplex PCR; TCRdb stores just in-frame clones and leaves some out. The sample contains tens of thousands of clones, around 81% of which appear only once. Specimen: peripheral blood. The receptors come from a man in his sixties or seventies with acute or convalescent COVID-19.

This clone was recorded once. The chain employs TRBV6-4 and TRBJ2-2; possible D gene TRBD1, 5 bases. Germline CDR1 MRHNA, CDR2 SNTAGT. CDR3 length equals 14 residues. V was trimmed by 2 bases and J by 6 bases, leaving 10 bases between them. CDR3 in amino acids: CASSDPTGSGELFF. DNA for the CDR3: TGTGCCAGCAGTGACCCTACAGGTTCCGGGGAGCTGTTTTTT.

J is TRBJ2-3 and V is TRBV9; D perhaps matches TRBD2 (5 bases). Trimming removed 0 bases at V and 3 bases at J, with 5 bases between. The length of the CDR3 is 13 residues. CDR1 is SGDLS, CDR2 YYNGEE, per germline. CDR3 sequence (DNA): TGTGCCAGCAGCGTAGGCGGGACAGATACGCAGTATTTT. Encoded protein: CASSVGGTDTQYF. The whole variable domain, remainder taken from reference TRBV9 and TRBJ2-3, is DSGVTQTPKHLITATGQRVTLRCSPRSGDLSVYWYQQSLDQGLQFLIQYYNGEERAKGNILERFSAQQFPDLHSELNLSSLELGDSALYFCASSVGGTDTQYFGPGTRLTVL.

DNA of the CDR3: TGCGCCAGCAGCCCGCGTCCCGGGACTAGCGGGGGGGGCAACAATGAGCAGTTCTTC. It translates to CASSPRPGTSGGGNNEQFF. The V call is TRBV5-1, the J call TRBJ2-1; TRBD2 matches 16 bases. The ends lost 4 bases at V and 5 bases at J; junction bases unmatched: 12. Germline V gene lookup returns CDR1 SGHRS and CDR2 YFSETQ. The CDR3 loop spans 19 amino acids.

V is TRBV5-5 and J is TRBJ1-3; D ambiguous. Trimming took 2 bases from V and 0 from J, leaving 9 bases between them. This CDR3 region has 15 residues. Germline lookup yields CDR1 SGHKS and CDR2 YYEKEE (reference sequence). The CDR3 sequence is CASSLPLSSGNTIYF. The CDR3 nucleotides read TGTGCCAGCAGCTTACCCCTCAGCTCTGGAAACACCATATATTTT. Using reference TRBV5-5 and TRBJ1-3 for the parts outside the CDR3, the full variable domain is DAGVTQSPTHLIKTRGQQVTLRCSPISGHKSVSWYQQVLGQGPQFIFQYYEKEERGRGNFPDRFSARQFPNYSSELNVNALLLGDSALYLCASSLPLSSGNTIYFGEGSWLTVV.

V is TRBV6-5 and J is TRBJ2-5, with 8 positions matching TRBD1. J gave up 0 bases and V 10 bases, and 4 bases lay outside the gene matches. This CDR3 has 13 amino acids. Per germline, CDR1 MNHEY and CDR2 SVGAGI. CDR3 DNA sequence: TGTGCCACCATGGACAGGGACCAAGAGACCCAGTACTTC. Translated, it gives CATMDRDQETQYF.

The CDR3: CASSFSRVSPLHF. CDR3 coding DNA: TGTGCCAGCAGTTTCTCCCGTGTTTCACCCCTCCACTTT. The chain combines TRBV27 with TRBJ1-6; D gene unclear. Between the trimmed V and J ends, which lost 3 bases and 9 bases, there was a span of 9 bases. The CDR3 runs 13 residues. Germline CDR1 MNHEY, CDR2 SMNVEV (reference sequence).

The rearrangement uses TRBV5-6 and TRBJ2-7, with a tentative D call TRBD2 (5 bases). The CDR3 length is 16 residues. Deletions cut 2 bases from V and 0 bases from J, with 15 bases between. The germline V gene has CDR1 SGHDT and CDR2 YYEEEE. The CDR3 loop is CASSLTKGLTSYEQYF. CDR3 bases: TGTGCCAGCAGCTTAACCAAAGGACTGACCTCCTACGAGCAGTACTTC.

This clone was counted once. V is TRBV2 and J is TRBJ2-5; 9 bases align to TRBD1. Germline CDR1 SNHLY, CDR2 FYNNEI. V lost 7 bases to trimming and J lost 4 bases; unmatched junction nucleotides: 10. This CDR3 is built from 15 residues. The CDR3 region is CASKGPGQGPETQYF. For the CDR3, the DNA is TGTGCCAGCAAGGGCCCCGGACAGGGGCCAGAGACCCAGTACTTC.

This chain uses TRBV19 with TRBJ2-3, with unresolved D. V was cut by 5 bases and J by 6 bases, with 12 bases left in between. The CDR3 is made up of 13 amino acids. Germline V CDR1 and CDR2: LNHDA, SQIVND (reference sequence). The CDR3 region has the DNA TGTGCCAGTAGTGCGAGACTCGGGGATACGCAGTATTTT. Translation gives CASSARLGDTQYF.

The rearrangement links TRBV7-9 to TRBJ1-4; perhaps TRBD1 as D (5 bases). V lost 5 bases and J 8 bases, leaving 18 bases between the germline ends. The germline V gene encodes CDR1 SEHNR and CDR2 FQNEAQ (reference sequence). CDR3 size: 15 residues. The CDR3 bases are TGTGCCAGCAGCGCGGACAACGGAGTAGGGGAAAAACTGTTTTTT. Translation: CASSADNGVGEKLFF.

The chain employs TRBV19 and TRBJ2-2; 8 bases are a match to TRBD2. In germline, CDR1 is LNHDA, CDR2 SQIVND (reference sequence). The ends lost 3 bases at V and 4 bases at J; junction bases unmatched: 7. The CDR3 has 16 amino acids. The CDR3 DNA follows: TGTGCCAGTAGTATGGGGGCGGGGGGAACCACCGGGGAGCTGTTTTTT. Protein product: CASSMGAGGTTGELFF.

This sequence joins TRBV29-1 and TRBJ2-3; 10 bases map to TRBD1. The CDR3 runs to 12 residues. CDR1 and CDR2 from the germline V gene are SQVTM and ANQGSEA. The V gene end was trimmed by 7 bases and the J gene end by 5 bases; junction bases not matched to a gene: 3. CDR3 sequence: CSADRGRDTQYF. CDR3 coding DNA: TGCAGCGCGGACAGGGGGAGAGATACGCAGTATTTT.

The chain combines TRBV12-5 with TRBJ1-1; 10 nucleotides line up with TRBD1. Germline V gives CDR1 LGHNT, CDR2 FRNRAP. This CDR3 is 14 amino acids long. V was clipped by 3 bases and J by 6 bases; unmatched bases: 4. Here the CDR3 reads CASGLGQGGSEAFF. The CDR3 DNA is TGTGCTAGTGGTTTAGGACAGGGGGGCTCTGAAGCTTTCTTT.

This clone was observed a single time. This chain connects TRBV5-4 to TRBJ1-1; D is perhaps TRBD1 (5 bases). CDR1 is SGHNT and CDR2 is YYREEE in the germline V gene (reference sequence). V was cut by 3 bases and J by 4 bases, with 13 bases left in between. The CDR3 spans 14 residues. The DNA for the CDR3 is TGTGCCAGCAGCTCCTATACCGACAGCACTGAAGCTTTCTTT. This sequence encodes CASSSYTDSTEAFF.

CDR3 sequence: CASSSGQGISGYTF. CDR3 nucleotides: TGTGCCAGCAGTTCGGGACAGGGGATAAGTGGCTACACCTTC. The chain recombines TRBV28 with TRBJ1-2, with TRBD1 matching 10 bases. J lost 7 bases, V lost 4 bases, and 6 bases had no gene match. Per germline, CDR1 MDHEN and CDR2 SYDVKM. This CDR3 has 14 residues.

This clone was seen a single time. The V and J genes are TRBV7-8 and TRBJ2-7; D not certain. Germline V CDR1 and CDR2: SGHVS, FQNEAQ. CDR3 length equals 12 residues. The ends were cut back, 6 bases at V and 0 bases at J, with 6 bases in the middle. The CDR3 DNA follows: TGTGCCAGCAGACTTGACTCCTACGAGCAGTACTTC. This encodes CASRLDSYEQYF.

V gene TRBV19 combines with J gene TRBJ2-3, with 8 bases lining up with TRBD2. From germline, CDR1 is LNHDA and CDR2 SQIVND (reference sequence). With V trimmed by 8 bases and J by 8 bases, 9 bases remained unmatched. The CDR3 sequence is 13 residues long. The CDR3 DNA sequence: TGTGCCAGTCGCGCGGGGGGCACTGGTACGCAGTATTTT. Its protein product is CASRAGGTGTQYF.

The chain uses TRBV7-2 and TRBJ2-3; 13 bases are shared with TRBD2. Germline assignment: CDR1 SGHTA and CDR2 FQGNSA. With V trimmed by 5 bases and J by 11 bases, 13 bases remained unmatched. This CDR3 spans 16 amino acids. CDR3 sequence: CASSGTGTSGAGKQYF. The CDR3, as DNA: TGTGCCAGCAGCGGAACCGGGACTAGCGGGGCGGGAAAGCAGTATTTT.

This chain links TRBV19 with TRBJ2-1; D gene ambiguous. This CDR3 is 13 amino acids long. The V gene lost 5 bases and the J gene lost 8 bases, with 13 bases spanning the gap. Per the germline V gene, CDR1 is LNHDA and CDR2 is SQIVND (reference sequence). The chain's CDR3 is CASSFQVTDEQFF. CDR3 nucleotide sequence: TGTGCCAGTAGTTTTCAGGTAACTGATGAGCAGTTCTTC.

The CDR3 here is CATRRDRAYEQYF. In DNA, the CDR3 is TGTGCCACCAGGCGGGACAGGGCCTACGAGCAGTACTTC. The gene calls are TRBV24-1 and TRBJ2-7, with 9 bases that match TRBD1. The germline V gene encodes CDR1 KGHDR and CDR2 SFDVKD. CDR3 length: 13 amino acids. V shed 7 bases, J shed 2 bases, and the junction held 2 bases outside the gene matches.

This chain connects TRBV4-2 to TRBJ2-6; no definite D call. Germline CDR1 and CDR2: LGHNA and YNFKEQ. This CDR3 is 17 amino acids long. Trimming removed 0 bases from V and 0 bases from J, with 9 bases in between. The CDR3 coding sequence is TGTGCCAGCAGCCAAGATTTGGCCAGCTCTGGGGCCAACGTCCTGACTTTC. Protein product: CASSQDLASSGANVLTF.

This rearrangement joins TRBV5-1 to TRBJ2-5; 12 bases agree with TRBD2. Trimming removed 3 bases from V and 5 bases from J; junction bases left unmatched: 2. The CDR3 extends over 14 amino acids. CDR1 is SGHRS and CDR2 is YFSETQ in the germline V gene. CDR3 nucleotides: TGCGCCAGCAGCTCCGGGACTAGCGGGGAGACCCAGTACTTC. Translated, it gives CASSSGTSGETQYF.

CDR3 amino acids: CASSFPSGAGELFF. CDR3 nucleotide sequence: TGTGCCAGCAGCTTTCCTAGCGGGGCCGGGGAGCTGTTTTTT. The chain combines TRBV11-1 with TRBJ2-2; 9 bases line up with TRBD2. Trimming removed 3 bases from V and 6 bases from J; junction bases left unmatched: 2. Germline CDR1 and CDR2: SGHAT and FQDESV (reference sequence). The CDR3 has 14 residues.

This clone has a single count. The rearrangement joins TRBV6-6 to TRBJ2-5, with TRBD1 matching over 9 bases. The CDR3 runs to 15 residues. V lost 6 bases to trimming and J lost 5 bases; unmatched junction nucleotides: 10. CDR1 and CDR2 from the germline V gene are MNHNY and SVGAGI (reference sequence). The CDR3 sequence is CASSTLTGGQETQYF. The CDR3 nucleotides are TGTGCCAGCAGCACCCTGACAGGGGGTCAGGAGACCCAGTACTTC.

In this sample, this clone turned up a few times. V gene TRBV7-2 combines with J gene TRBJ2-3, with TRBD1 matching 9 bases. This CDR3 is 17 amino acids long. Per the germline V gene, CDR1 is SGHTA and CDR2 is FQGNSA. V dropped 1 base and J dropped 2; count of bases not matched to a gene: 7. Written as DNA, the CDR3 is TGTGCCAGCAGCTTAGATGGGACAGGGCCCCACACAGATACGCAGTATTTT. This sequence encodes CASSLDGTGPHTDTQYF. Full variable domain (remainder filled in from reference TRBV7-2 and TRBJ2-3): GAGVSQSPSNKVTEKGKDVELRCDPISGHTALYWYRQSLGQGLEFLIYFQGNSAPDKSGLPSDRFSAERTGGSVSTLTIQRTQQEDSAVYLCASSLDGTGPHTDTQYFGPGTRLTVL.

The V call is TRBV3-1 (or the pseudogene TRBV3-2), the J call TRBJ2-5; 7 positions agree with TRBD2. Germline loops: CDR1 LGHDT, CDR2 YNNKEL (reference sequence). Trimming at V came to 3 bases and at J to 4 bases, leaving 5 bases not matched to a gene. The CDR3 sequence is 14 residues long. Here the CDR3 reads CASSHNWGGETQYF. As DNA, the CDR3 is TGTGCCAGCAGCCACAATTGGGGGGGAGAGACCCAGTACTTC.

V is TRBV5-1 and J is TRBJ2-1, with 10 bases aligning to TRBD2. The CDR3 sequence is 15 residues long. V shed 0 bases, J shed 6 bases, and the junction held 3 bases outside the gene matches. CDR1 is SGHRS and CDR2 is YFSETQ in the germline V gene. Written as DNA, the CDR3 is TGCGCCAGCAGCTTGGCGGCTAGCGGGGGCAATGAGCAGTTCTTC. It codes for CASSLAASGGNEQFF.

The chain employs TRBV11-2 and TRBJ1-1, with a possible D match to TRBD1 (5 bases). Trimming took 4 bases from V and 7 from J, leaving 16 bases between them. This CDR3 has 14 amino acids. From germline, CDR1 is SGHAT and CDR2 FQNNGV. CDR3 coding DNA: TGTGCCAGCAGCTCAAAGGGGCCTTTCGATGAAGCTTTCTTT. This codes for CASSSKGPFDEAFF.

The genes are TRBV12-3 or TRBV12-4 and TRBJ1-2; D gene unclear. The CDR3 contains 13 residues. Trimming took off 5 bases at V and 2 bases at J, with 9 bases between the two ends. Here the CDR3 DNA reads TGTGCCAGCAGTCTCCAGGAAAACTATGGCTACACCTTC. Translated: CASSLQENYGYTF.

The rearrangement links TRBV9 to TRBJ2-3; 13 bases agree with TRBD2. This CDR3 is 17 amino acids long. The germline gives CDR1 SGDLS, CDR2 YYNGEE. V lost 0 bases to trimming and J lost 3 bases; unmatched junction nucleotides: 4. The CDR3 sequence: CASSVGTSGGGTDTQYF. The CDR3 DNA reads TGTGCCAGCAGCGTAGGGACTAGCGGGGGAGGTACAGATACGCAGTATTTT.